This entry lists 22 T cell receptor beta chains sequenced from one sample in a study of blood T cell repertoires in COVID-19. TCRdb keeps only in-frame clones here, not all; method: immunoSEQ multiplex PCR. The sample lists under 200,000 clones; around 81% were seen once. The sequencing input was peripheral blood. The receptors were sampled from a man aged 65 to 79 who had recovered from COVID-19.

The rearrangement uses TRBV14 and TRBJ2-3; 13 bases map to TRBD2. The CDR3 length is 18 residues. Germline V CDR1 and CDR2: SGHDN, FVKESK. With 4 bases clipped from V and 5 bases from J, the junction kept 12 bases outside the gene matches. This CDR3 reads CASSLQTPGLAGEDTQYF. CDR3 in DNA: TGTGCCAGCAGCCTCCAAACCCCTGGACTAGCGGGAGAAGATACGCAGTATTTT.

This clone has a single count. J is TRBJ1-5 and V is TRBV5-1; 11 nucleotides match TRBD1. The CDR3 runs 15 residues. V lost 2 bases, J lost 6 bases, and 4 bases stayed unmatched. Germline loops: CDR1 SGHRS, CDR2 YFSETQ. The CDR3 nucleotides are TGCGCCAGCAGCTTCGACGGACAGGGGGCTCAGCCCCAGCATTTT. This gives the protein CASSFDGQGAQPQHF.

V is TRBV29-1 and J is TRBJ1-1; D is perhaps TRBD1 (6 bases). V gave up 7 bases and J gave up 1 base, with 13 bases separating them. This CDR3 has 13 residues. The V gene's germline CDR1 is SQVTM and CDR2 ANQGSEA. The CDR3 sequence is CSATGQTNTEAFF. In nucleotides, the CDR3 is TGCAGCGCTACGGGACAAACGAACACTGAAGCTTTCTTT. Using reference TRBV29-1 and TRBJ1-1 for the parts outside the CDR3, the full variable domain is SAVISQKPSRDICQRGTSLTIQCQVDSQVTMMFWYRQQPGQSLTLIATANQGSEATYESGFVIDKFPISRPNLTFSTLTVSNMSPEDSSIYLCSATGQTNTEAFFGQGTRLTVV.

The chain recombines TRBV7-9 with TRBJ2-7; tentative D call: TRBD1 (5 bases). The V and J ends lost 5 bases and 2 bases respectively, with 7 bases between them. The CDR3 sequence is 12 residues long. Germline V gene lookup returns CDR1 SEHNR and CDR2 FQNEAQ (reference sequence). Here the CDR3 DNA reads TGTGCCAGCAGCGACAGTCCCTACGAGCAGTACTTC. This encodes CASSDSPYEQYF.

The rearrangement links TRBV18 to TRBJ1-1, with TRBD1 matching over 7 bases. V was clipped by 4 bases and J by 1 base; unmatched bases: 3. The CDR3 extends over 14 amino acids. Per germline, CDR1 KGHSH and CDR2 LQKENI. CDR3 protein: CASSRGQTNTEAFF. CDR3 DNA sequence: TGTGCCAGCTCACGGGGACAGACGAACACTGAAGCTTTCTTT. Based on the CDR3 plus reference TRBV18 and TRBJ1-1, the full variable domain is NAGVMQNPRHLVRRRGQEARLRCSPMKGHSHVYWYRQLPEEGLKFMVYLQKENIIDESGMPKERFSAEFPKEGPSILRIQQVVRGDSAAYFCASSRGQTNTEAFFGQGTRLTVV.

CDR3: CASSVSRSSDEQFF. In DNA form, the CDR3 reads TGTGCCAGCAGCGTATCGCGGTCCTCCGATGAGCAGTTCTTC. V usage is TRBV9 and J usage is TRBJ2-1; D is ambiguous. Trimming cost V 1 base and J 8 bases, with 13 bases left between them. CDR1 SGDLS and CDR2 YYNGEE come from the germline V gene. This CDR3 region has 14 residues.

The chain is built from TRBV6-6 and TRBJ2-7; TRBD2 agrees at 11 bases. This CDR3 region has 14 residues. V lost 7 bases to trimming and J lost 5 bases; unmatched junction nucleotides: 7. Germline V gene lookup returns CDR1 MNHNY and CDR2 SVGAGI (reference sequence). CDR3 protein: CASTSLAGDHEQYF. CDR3 sequence (DNA): TGTGCCAGCACCTCACTAGCGGGAGATCACGAGCAGTACTTC.

In this sample, this clone turned up a few times. The chain recombines TRBV27 with TRBJ1-6; no firm D call. Trimming stripped 6 bases from V and 10 bases from J, with 19 bases between. CDR3 size: 15 residues. Germline V lookup: CDR1 MNHEY, CDR2 SMNVEV (reference sequence). Here the CDR3 reads CASSPTPQPGSPLHF. In DNA, the CDR3 is TGTGCCAGCAGCCCTACCCCTCAACCAGGATCACCCCTCCACTTT.

This chain links TRBV5-1 with TRBJ1-3, with D tentatively TRBD1 (5 bases). The CDR3 sequence is 15 residues long. Germline V gives CDR1 SGHRS, CDR2 YFSETQ. Deletions cut 0 bases from V and 2 bases from J, with 9 bases between. The CDR3 protein is CASSLAGTPGNTIYF. In DNA form, the CDR3 reads TGCGCCAGCAGCTTGGCAGGGACTCCTGGAAACACCATATATTTT.

The chain couples TRBV6-5 to TRBJ2-6, with a possible D match to TRBD1 (6 bases). The V end lost 6 bases, the J end lost 1 base, and 10 bases lay between the germline ends. Germline V gene lookup returns CDR1 MNHEY and CDR2 SVGAGI. This CDR3 is built from 15 residues. The CDR3 here is CASRAGVSGANVLTF. The CDR3 DNA sequence: TGTGCCAGCAGAGCAGGGGTTTCTGGGGCCAACGTCCTGACTTTC.

The chain links TRBV5-5 to TRBJ1-5; no definite D call. V was trimmed by 2 bases and J by 1 base, leaving 7 bases between them. The CDR3 spans 14 residues. Germline assignment: CDR1 SGHKS and CDR2 YYEKEE (reference sequence). CDR3 loop: CASSFRGSNQPQHF. CDR3 bases: TGTGCCAGCAGCTTCAGAGGCAGCAATCAGCCCCAGCATTTT.

J is TRBJ2-1 and V is TRBV4-2, with TRBD2 matching 10 bases. Germline CDR1 is LGHNA and CDR2 is YNFKEQ. V lost 10 bases and J lost 5; bases outside the gene matches: 5. There are 13 residues in the CDR3. This CDR3 reads CATGLAINNEQFF. CDR3 nucleotide sequence: TGTGCCACGGGACTAGCGATAAACAATGAGCAGTTCTTC.

This rearrangement joins TRBV15 to TRBJ2-3; 10 bases line up with TRBD1. The CDR3 is 16 residues long. Looked up from germline, CDR1 is LNHNV and CDR2 is YYDKDF (reference sequence). Germline trimming cut 0 bases from V and 4 bases from J; bases unmatched to any gene: 4. CDR3 region: CATSRDRDRGADTQYF. DNA for the CDR3: TGTGCCACCAGCAGAGATAGGGACAGGGGCGCAGATACGCAGTATTTT.

The chain uses TRBV20-1 and TRBJ2-7; D unclear. V was shortened by 1 base and J by 4 bases, with 5 bases between the two germline ends. Germline loops: CDR1 DFQATT, CDR2 SNEGSKA (reference sequence). This CDR3 spans 11 amino acids. The CDR3, as DNA: TGCAGTGCTAGAGGAGAATACGAGCAGTACTTC. Residues: CSARGEYEQYF.

This chain connects TRBV5-1 to TRBJ2-7; 12 bases map to TRBD2. The V segment lost 4 bases and the J segment 6 bases; nucleotides outside the gene matches: 8. Looked up from germline, CDR1 is SGHRS and CDR2 is YFSETQ. The CDR3 runs 15 residues. The DNA of the CDR3 is TGCGCCAGCAGCACCACTAGCGGGAGGATTGGCGAGCAGTACTTC. Protein sequence: CASSTTSGRIGEQYF.

The chain joins TRBV27 to TRBJ2-7, with 10 nucleotides matching TRBD2. CDR1 is MNHEY and CDR2 is SMNVEV in the germline V gene (reference sequence). The CDR3 length is 15 residues. J lost 2 bases, V lost 3 bases, and 4 bases had no gene match. Here the CDR3 DNA reads TGTGCCAGCAGTTTCGTAGCGGGAGGCGCCTACGAGCAGTACTTC. It translates to CASSFVAGGAYEQYF.

The gene calls are TRBV27 and TRBJ1-4, with 10 bases matching TRBD1. The V segment lost 5 bases and the J segment 6 bases; nucleotides outside the gene matches: 6. Looked up from germline, CDR1 is MNHEY and CDR2 is SMNVEV (reference sequence). The CDR3 is 15 amino acids. CDR3 protein: CASSSRDRGDEKLFF. The DNA of the CDR3 is TGTGCCAGCAGTAGCCGGGACAGGGGCGATGAAAAACTGTTTTTT.

In nucleotides, the CDR3 is TGTGCCAGCAGCTTAGCAGGAGTTTCCGGGGAGCTGTTTTTT. Encoded protein: CASSLAGVSGELFF. The chain is built from TRBV7-6 and TRBJ2-2; no clear D. Trimming removed 0 bases from V and 6 bases from J, with 8 bases in between. Germline assignment: CDR1 SGHVS and CDR2 FNYEAQ. The CDR3 extends over 14 amino acids.

V gene TRBV5-1 combines with J gene TRBJ2-2; TRBD2 matches at 12 bases. The CDR3 extends over 15 amino acids. V was clipped by 4 bases and J by 7 bases; unmatched bases: 5. The germline gives CDR1 SGHRS, CDR2 YFSETQ. The CDR3 region has the DNA TGCGCCAGCAGCAGACTAGCGGGAGAAGGCGGGGAGCTGTTTTTT. Its translation is CASSRLAGEGGELFF.

The CDR3 nucleotides read TGTGCCAGCAGTCCTTTGAGCGGGAGGGCCTACAATGAGCAGTTCTTC. Its protein is CASSPLSGRAYNEQFF. The chain has TRBV6-6 and TRBJ2-1; 10 nucleotides agree with TRBD2. CDR1 is MNHNY and CDR2 is SVGAGI in the germline V gene (reference sequence). CDR3 size: 16 residues. The trim removed 5 bases at V and 2 bases at J, leaving 6 bases unmatched.

The chain recombines TRBV11-2 with TRBJ2-1; maybe TRBD2 (5 bases). The length of the CDR3 is 18 residues. Germline V gene sequence: CDR1 SGHAT, CDR2 FQNNGV. The V gene lost 5 bases and the J gene lost 0 bases, with 20 bases spanning the gap. The DNA for the CDR3 is TGTGCCAGCAGCCCGTCGGGAACAGAGTCGATCTCCTACAATGAGCAGTTCTTC. Protein product: CASSPSGTESISYNEQFF.

The chain links TRBV3-1 (or the pseudogene TRBV3-2) to TRBJ2-3; D not certain. Per germline, CDR1 LGHDT and CDR2 YNNKEL (reference sequence). Deletions cut 1 base from V and 9 bases from J, with 8 bases between. This CDR3 spans 12 amino acids. CDR3 region: CASSQVSVTQYF. CDR3 DNA sequence: TGTGCCAGCAGCCAAGTTAGTGTAACGCAGTATTTT.